The T cell receptor beta chain under discussion was sequenced for a study of T cell clonotyping in hematopoietic cell transplantation. This CDR3 has 13 amino acids. Trimming removed 0 bases from V and 4 bases from J, with 6 bases in between. The germline V gene has CDR1 GTSNPN and CDR2 SVGIG (reference sequence). Clones were read by immunoSEQ multiplex PCR, and TCRdb kept only the in-frame ones, dropping some. The sample shows around 2,000 clones, about 90% of them seen only once. Sequencing used peripheral blood mononuclear cells, obtained 30 days after allogeneic stem cell transplant. V is TRBV30 and J is TRBJ2-2; unclear D gene. The TCR was taken from a female patient aged 50 to 65 who had an allogeneic stem cell transplant from a related donor, so the T cells may come from the graft donor. Some clones in this sample may be carry-over from other donors' samples. The CDR3 DNA reads as TGTGCCTGGAGTGTATGGGGCACCGGGGAGCTGTTTTTT. It encodes CAWSVWGTGELFF.